A single sample gave rise to the 19 T cell receptor beta chains below, sequenced in a study of blood T cells in healthy people across ages. With a J-beta primer mix and a sample-barcoded 5' primer, a second PCR ran roughly 7 to 11 cycles. Via MiXCR, TCRdb re-called the 5' RACE reads, giving one row per CDR3 protein. The repertoire holds about 640,000 distinct CDR3 sequences, with roughly three fifths as singletons. Sequencing used blood. The receptor set was obtained from a man aged 60-69 years in good health.

The chain employs TRBV27 and TRBJ1-6; 10 nucleotides line up with TRBD1. Trimming cost V 6 bases and J 7 bases; bases outside gene matches: 3. CDR1 is MNHEY and CDR2 is SMNVEV in the germline V gene (reference sequence). The CDR3 is 14 amino acids. The CDR3 loop is CASRTGGINSPLHF. The CDR3 coding sequence is TGTGCCAGCAGGACAGGGGGCATAAATTCACCCCTCCACTTT.

This clonotype was found many times. The chain has TRBV29-1 and TRBJ1-1, with no clear D. This CDR3 has 13 amino acids. Between the trimmed V and J ends, which lost 2 bases and 0 bases, there was a span of 7 bases. Germline V gene lookup returns CDR1 SQVTM and CDR2 ANQGSEA. CDR3 region: CSVEKALNTEAFF. DNA of the CDR3: TGCAGCGTTGAAAAAGCGTTGAACACTGAAGCTTTCTTT.

This chain uses TRBV20-1 with TRBJ2-3, with D possibly being TRBD2 (6 bases). Trimming removed 8 bases at V and 1 base at J, with 13 bases between. Germline assignment: CDR1 DFQATT and CDR2 SNEGSKA (reference sequence). The CDR3 sequence is 13 residues long. The CDR3 region is CSLPSGGTDTQYF. In nucleotides, the CDR3 is TGCAGTCTCCCCTCGGGGGGCACAGATACGCAGTATTTT.

The DNA for the CDR3 is TGTGCCAGCAGCTTAGCCCCCAACAATGAGCAGTTCTTC. Encoded protein: CASSLAPNNEQFF. The chain joins TRBV11-2 to TRBJ2-1; D ambiguous. The CDR3 extends over 13 amino acids. V was shortened by 1 base and J by 5 bases, with 6 bases between the two germline ends. Germline loops: CDR1 SGHAT, CDR2 FQNNGV.

This clonotype was counted only a few times. V usage is TRBV10-3 and J usage is TRBJ2-5; D is unclear. This CDR3 region has 13 residues. CDR1 is ENHRY, CDR2 SYGVKD, per germline. V was cut by 6 bases and J by 5 bases, with 13 bases left in between. The CDR3 region is CAIRPQGLETQYF. DNA of the CDR3: TGTGCCATCAGGCCCCAAGGATTGGAGACCCAGTACTTC.

The CDR3 protein is CASSVDGGQETQYF. The CDR3 DNA follows: TGTGCCAGCAGCGTAGACGGGGGACAAGAGACCCAGTACTTC. The rearrangement links TRBV9 to TRBJ2-5; tentative D call: TRBD2 (6 bases). This CDR3 is built from 14 residues. The ends were cut back, 0 bases at V and 2 bases at J, with 8 bases in the middle. The germline V gene encodes CDR1 SGDLS and CDR2 YYNGEE.

This rearrangement joins TRBV18 to TRBJ1-2, with a possible D match to TRBD1 (6 bases). The CDR3 has 14 residues. V gave up 4 bases and J gave up 3 bases, with 12 bases separating them. Germline assignment: CDR1 KGHSH and CDR2 LQKENI. The CDR3: CASSLSGEYYGYTF. The CDR3 DNA reads as TGTGCCAGCTCACTATCAGGGGAATACTATGGCTACACCTTC.

This clonotype has just a few counts. The gene calls are TRBV29-1 and TRBJ2-3; D might be TRBD2 (7 bases). V dropped 8 bases and J dropped 5 bases, with 20 bases sitting between them. The CDR3 runs 14 residues. Germline loops: CDR1 SQVTM, CDR2 ANQGSEA. CDR3 loop: CSSPGGGAGDTQYF. The CDR3 DNA is TGCAGCTCGCCCGGTGGGGGGGCGGGAGATACGCAGTATTTT.

This chain joins TRBV5-1 and TRBJ2-1; 11 bases map to TRBD2. CDR3 length: 15 residues. Germline CDR1 reads SGHRS; CDR2 reads YFSETQ. Losses at the gene ends were 0 bases for V and 7 bases for J; bases not matched to a gene: 3. CDR3 coding DNA: TGCGCCAGCAGCTTGGTAGCGGGGGGGTTTAATGAGCAGTTCTTC. Amino acids: CASSLVAGGFNEQFF.

This chain uses TRBV7-2 with TRBJ1-5; possibly TRBD1 for D (6 bases). V shed 1 base and J shed 9 bases, with 16 bases lying between them. The length of the CDR3 is 15 residues. Looked up from germline, CDR1 is SGHTA and CDR2 is FQGNSA. The CDR3 sequence: CASSLEFGGGMPQHF. The CDR3 coding sequence is TGTGCCAGCAGCTTAGAGTTTGGGGGGGGCATGCCCCAGCATTTT.

A few counts support this clonotype. The J gene is TRBJ1-2, the V gene TRBV9; tentative D call: TRBD1 (6 bases). Germline V gene sequence: CDR1 SGDLS, CDR2 YYNGEE. Trimming removed 4 bases at V and 3 bases at J, with 19 bases between. CDR3 length equals 16 residues. CDR3 DNA sequence: TGTGCCAGCAGCCCTACACCCGGGGGCAGAGACTATGGCTACACCTTC. Translated, it gives CASSPTPGGRDYGYTF.

The chain links TRBV27 to TRBJ2-3; 8 nucleotides line up with TRBD1. V dropped 2 bases and J dropped 4; count of bases not matched to a gene: 8. The CDR3 contains 16 residues. CDR1 is MNHEY, CDR2 SMNVEV, per germline (reference sequence). The DNA for the CDR3 is TGTGCCAGCAGTTTAAGGGCAGGGGGCATCGCAGATACGCAGTATTTT. Translation: CASSLRAGGIADTQYF.

This chain connects TRBV9 to TRBJ2-1; TRBD2 might be the D (6 bases). Germline V gene sequence: CDR1 SGDLS, CDR2 YYNGEE. The CDR3 extends over 17 amino acids. With 3 bases removed from V and 6 bases from J, the gap between germline ends came to 22 bases. The CDR3 nucleotides read TGTGCCAGCAGCGCCACGGGGTCGGGACTTCCACCCAATGAGCAGTTCTTC. Encoded protein: CASSATGSGLPPNEQFF.

The chain couples TRBV20-1 to TRBJ2-1; D call uncertain. The V gene lost 2 bases and the J gene lost 2 bases, with 13 bases spanning the gap. Germline V gene lookup returns CDR1 DFQATT and CDR2 SNEGSKA (reference sequence). CDR3 length equals 15 residues. DNA for the CDR3: TGCAGTGCTAGACTGGACCCCCTGACCTACAATGAGCAGTTCTTC. It is translated as CSARLDPLTYNEQFF.

This chain links TRBV6-1 with TRBJ2-7, with 8 bases lining up with TRBD2. V lost 3 bases, J lost 2 bases, and 0 bases stayed unmatched. The CDR3 contains 13 residues. Germline values: CDR1 MNHNS, CDR2 SASEGT. The CDR3 loop is CASSEGLAYEQYF. The DNA of the CDR3 is TGTGCCAGCAGTGAGGGACTAGCCTACGAGCAGTACTTC.

V is TRBV9 and J is TRBJ2-1, with 10 bases matching TRBD1. CDR1 is SGDLS and CDR2 is YYNGEE in the germline V gene. This CDR3 has 19 amino acids. After removal of 0 bases from V and 8 bases from J, the junction contained 17 bases not matched to a gene. DNA for the CDR3: TGTGCCAGCAGCGTAGCTACGGGGATGGGACAGGGGAGGATCGATGAGCAGTTCTTC. It encodes CASSVATGMGQGRIDEQFF.

This rearrangement joins TRBV20-1 to TRBJ2-3, with 10 bases lining up with TRBD2. Germline V gives CDR1 DFQATT, CDR2 SNEGSKA (reference sequence). Trimming cost V 5 bases and J 5 bases; bases outside gene matches: 13. This CDR3 has 16 residues. The CDR3 loop reads CSAPSGGARGIDTQYF. The CDR3 DNA follows: TGCAGTGCTCCGAGCGGGGGGGCACGAGGCATAGATACGCAGTATTTT.

In this sample, this clonotype turned up a few times. The genes are TRBV3-1 and TRBJ1-2; D is possibly TRBD1 (6 bases). Trimming removed 6 bases at V and 6 bases at J, with 14 bases between. The CDR3 totals 13 residues. Germline V CDR1 and CDR2: LGHDT, YNNKEL (reference sequence). The CDR3, as DNA: TGTGCCAGCAGGCTACAGGGCGGTCATGGCTACACCTTC. This sequence encodes CASRLQGGHGYTF.

Concerning this clonotype: The junction differs from germline at one of its ends, possibly a read error. V usage is TRBV6-4 and J usage is TRBJ2-1; no reliable D call. CDR1 is MRHNA and CDR2 is SNTAGT in the germline V gene. The CDR3 loop spans 11 amino acids. In DNA form, the CDR3 reads TGTGCCGGCAGTGACTCATATGAGCAGTTCTTC. Residues: CAGSDSYEQFF.